The 32 T cell receptor beta chains in this list originate from one sample, sequenced in a study of CD8 T cells in Susac syndrome. RNA, at about 0.45 to 1 ug, was reverse transcribed with random hexamers. TCRdb independently ran MiXCR on the immunoSEQ multiplex PCR reads; one entry per CDR3 protein. The sample records about 400,000 distinct CDR3 sequences, around 85% being singletons. Sample: CD8+ T cells from PBMCs. The receptors come from a human donor with multiple sclerosis.

This clonotype was counted a single time. The J gene is TRBJ1-1, the V gene TRBV9, with D maybe TRBD1 (5 bases). Trimming left V 4 bases short and J 3 bases short, with 13 bases between. This CDR3 is built from 14 residues. The germline V gene has CDR1 SGDLS and CDR2 YYNGEE. The CDR3, as DNA: TGTGCCAGCAGCTCCTACGCGGGGGACACTGAAGCTTTCTTT. Its protein product is CASSSYAGDTEAFF. Together with reference TRBV9 and TRBJ1-1, the CDR3 gives the full variable domain: DSGVTQTPKHLITATGQRVTLRCSPRSGDLSVYWYQQSLDQGLQFLIQYYNGEERAKGNILERFSAQQFPDLHSELNLSSLELGDSALYFCASSSYAGDTEAFFGQGTRLTVV.

The chain is built from TRBV5-4 and TRBJ2-1; 10 bases agree with TRBD1. Trimming took 1 base from V and 8 from J; bases not matched to a gene: 6. The CDR3 has 15 amino acids. The V gene's germline CDR1 is SGHNT and CDR2 YYREEE (reference sequence). The CDR3 DNA reads TGTGCCAGCAGCTTGACTGCTGGGACAGGGGATGAGCAGTTCTTC. Protein sequence: CASSLTAGTGDEQFF. Based on the CDR3 plus reference TRBV5-4 and TRBJ2-1, the full variable domain is ETGVTQSPTHLIKTRGQQVTLRCSSQSGHNTVSWYQQALGQGPQFIFQYYREEENGRGNFPPRFSGLQFPNYSSELNVNALELDDSALYLCASSLTAGTGDEQFFGPGTRLTVL.

V gene TRBV20-1 combines with J gene TRBJ2-3; D is possibly TRBD2 (5 bases). Germline V gene lookup returns CDR1 DFQATT and CDR2 SNEGSKA (reference sequence). There are 16 residues in the CDR3. Trimming removed 5 bases at V and 1 base at J, with 19 bases between. CDR3 DNA: TGCAGTGCTTATTATATGGACTGGATAGGCACAGATACGCAGTATTTT. It is translated as CSAYYMDWIGTDTQYF.

This rearrangement joins TRBV6-5 to TRBJ1-2, with TRBD1 as a possible D gene (6 bases). With 0 bases removed from V and 3 bases from J, the gap between germline ends came to 14 bases. The CDR3 sequence is 16 residues long. Germline V gives CDR1 MNHEY, CDR2 SVGAGI. The CDR3 DNA follows: TGTGCCAGCAGTTACTCGGATCTGGGGGCTGACTATGGCTACACCTTC. As protein: CASSYSDLGADYGYTF.

J is TRBJ2-5 and V is TRBV5-6; 8 nucleotides match TRBD2. This CDR3 is 14 amino acids long. The junction had 5 bases not matched to a gene; V was cut back by 4 bases and J by 3 bases. The germline V gene encodes CDR1 SGHDT and CDR2 YYEEEE. The CDR3 coding sequence is TGTGCCAGCAGCCCCCGGGGGGGAGAAGAGACCCAGTACTTC. Translating it yields CASSPRGGEETQYF.

This rearrangement joins TRBV12-3 or TRBV12-4 to TRBJ2-1; D remains unclear. The V and J ends lost 6 bases and 7 bases respectively, with 16 bases between them. The CDR3 has 14 amino acids. The CDR3 sequence: CASSPTSLGNEQFF. As DNA, the CDR3 is TGTGCCAGCAGCCCGACCTCCCTGGGGAATGAGCAGTTCTTC.

The V gene is TRBV3-1, the J gene TRBJ2-7; D gene unclear. The CDR3 contains 14 residues. Trimming pared 4 bases from V and 3 bases from J, leaving 13 bases between. Per germline, CDR1 LGHDT and CDR2 YNNKEL (reference sequence). CDR3 sequence: CASSRGPWDYEQYF. Written as DNA, the CDR3 is TGTGCCAGCAGCCGTGGCCCGTGGGACTACGAGCAGTACTTC.

The gene calls are TRBV30 and TRBJ1-2, with 8 bases that match TRBD1. In germline, CDR1 is GTSNPN, CDR2 SVGIG (reference sequence). V lost 1 base to trimming and J lost 3 bases; unmatched junction nucleotides: 4. The CDR3 is 14 residues long. The CDR3 DNA sequence: TGTGCCTGGAGTGCCCTGGACAGGGACTATGGCTACACCTTC. Its protein is CAWSALDRDYGYTF. The full variable domain, completed using reference TRBV30 and TRBJ1-2, is SQTIHQWPATLVQPVGSPLSLECTVEGTSNPNLYWYRQAAGRGLQLLFYSVGIGQISSEVPQNLSASRPQDRQFILSSKKLLLSDSGFYLCAWSALDRDYGYTFGSGTRLTVV.

This clonotype was observed a single time. The CDR3 here is CAISVGGEVLNTEAFF. The CDR3 coding sequence is TGTGCCATCAGTGTCGGCGGGGAGGTTTTGAACACTGAAGCTTTCTTT. The rearrangement joins TRBV10-3 to TRBJ1-1; D is unclear. Germline values: CDR1 ENHRY, CDR2 SYGVKD. Deletions cut 4 bases from V and 0 bases from J, with 15 bases between. This CDR3 is 16 amino acids long.

The chain employs TRBV28 and TRBJ2-7; the D is unclear. This CDR3 region has 13 residues. The germline V gene encodes CDR1 MDHEN and CDR2 SYDVKM. Trimming stripped 3 bases from V and 6 bases from J, with 12 bases between. The CDR3 nucleotides read TGTGCCAGCAGTTTTGTGCCCTTCGGCGAGCAGTACTTC. Amino acid sequence: CASSFVPFGEQYF.

The CDR3: CASSLGYIVAGDTEAFF. CDR3 sequence (DNA): TGTGCCAGCAGCCTGGGGTACATAGTGGCCGGGGACACTGAAGCTTTCTTT. The rearrangement uses TRBV7-9 and TRBJ1-1; no clear D. The CDR3 totals 17 residues. Germline assignment: CDR1 SEHNR and CDR2 FQNEAQ (reference sequence). Trimming cost V 5 bases and J 3 bases, with 22 bases left between them.

V and J are TRBV15 and TRBJ2-1; TRBD2 might be the D (6 bases). The CDR3 length is 14 residues. The ends were cut back, 0 bases at V and 7 bases at J, with 10 bases in the middle. From germline, CDR1 is LNHNV and CDR2 YYDKDF (reference sequence). The CDR3 protein is CATSRDWTTNEQFF. In DNA form, the CDR3 reads TGTGCCACCAGCAGAGATTGGACTACAAATGAGCAGTTCTTC.

This rearrangement joins TRBV29-1 to TRBJ2-7; D perhaps matches TRBD1 (6 bases). The CDR3 extends over 13 amino acids. Trimming took 5 bases from V and 6 from J, leaving 17 bases between them. Germline assignment: CDR1 SQVTM and CDR2 ANQGSEA. The CDR3: CSVKRGILSEQYF. CDR3 bases: TGCAGCGTTAAGAGGGGGATCCTTTCCGAGCAGTACTTC.

This clonotype showed up just once. The V call is TRBV27, the J call TRBJ2-3, with D maybe TRBD1 (5 bases). Looked up from germline, CDR1 is MNHEY and CDR2 is SMNVEV (reference sequence). This CDR3 has 16 residues. The V gene lost 5 bases and the J gene lost 2 bases, with 17 bases spanning the gap. CDR3 bases: TGTGCCAGCAGTAACACCGTCGGACACAACACAGATACGCAGTATTTT. Translating gives CASSNTVGHNTDTQYF.

This chain connects TRBV7-9 to TRBJ2-6, with TRBD1 identical over 7 bases. Germline V gene lookup returns CDR1 SEHNR and CDR2 FQNEAQ (reference sequence). V shed 5 bases and J 4 bases; nucleotides not matched to a gene: 14. This CDR3 region has 18 residues. CDR3 nucleotide sequence: TGTGCCAGCAGCATCACAGGGGTGACGGAAACCGGGGCCAACGTCCTGACTTTC. It codes for CASSITGVTETGANVLTF.

V is TRBV9 and J is TRBJ2-7; a possible D gene is TRBD2 (6 bases). Germline loops: CDR1 SGDLS, CDR2 YYNGEE. V lost 0 bases to trimming and J lost 3 bases, with 10 bases between them. The CDR3 spans 14 residues. CDR3 in amino acids: CASSVGGGNYEQYF. Here the CDR3 DNA reads TGTGCCAGCAGCGTAGGGGGAGGCAACTACGAGCAGTACTTC. Using reference TRBV9 and TRBJ2-7 for the parts outside the CDR3, the full variable domain is DSGVTQTPKHLITATGQRVTLRCSPRSGDLSVYWYQQSLDQGLQFLIQYYNGEERAKGNILERFSAQQFPDLHSELNLSSLELGDSALYFCASSVGGGNYEQYFGPGTRLTVT.

The chain uses TRBV5-1 and TRBJ1-4; no firm D call. CDR1 is SGHRS, CDR2 YFSETQ, per germline. This CDR3 comprises 17 residues. The V end was cut by 2 bases, the J end by 0 bases, with 14 bases between. The CDR3 coding sequence is TGCGCCAGCAGCTTATTCCTCATGGGGACAACTAATGAAAAACTGTTTTTT. This sequence encodes CASSLFLMGTTNEKLFF.

This chain connects TRBV6-5 to TRBJ2-5, with D possibly being TRBD1 or TRBD2 (5 bases each). CDR1 and CDR2 (germline): MNHEY, SVGAGI. CDR3 length: 15 amino acids. The ends were cut back, 4 bases at V and 2 bases at J, with 14 bases in the middle. Here the CDR3 reads CASSSGLAIQETQYF. CDR3 coding DNA: TGTGCCAGCAGTTCGGGGCTAGCCATTCAAGAGACCCAGTACTTC.

This chain connects TRBV25-1 to TRBJ1-2; D uncertain. Trimming removed 8 bases from V and 2 bases from J, with 15 bases in between. This CDR3 comprises 14 residues. The V gene's germline CDR1 is MGHDK and CDR2 SYGVNS. The CDR3 coding sequence is TGTGCCAGCTCCGAAAGTGGAGGGAACTATGGCTACACCTTC. This gives the protein CASSESGGNYGYTF.

The V call is TRBV4-1, the J call TRBJ1-1; 7 nucleotides match TRBD1. The CDR3 totals 14 residues. CDR1 MGHRA and CDR2 YSYEKL come from the germline V gene. The ends lost 1 base at V and 4 bases at J; junction bases unmatched: 3. The CDR3 here is CASSQGTGATEAFF. In DNA form, the CDR3 reads TGCGCCAGCAGCCAAGGAACAGGGGCCACTGAAGCTTTCTTT.

CDR3 loop: CATSSFEAGPSYNEQFF. In nucleotides, the CDR3 is TGTGCCACCAGCAGCTTCGAGGCGGGTCCCTCTTACAATGAGCAGTTCTTC. The chain joins TRBV15 to TRBJ2-1; D perhaps matches TRBD2 (5 bases). The germline V and J ends were trimmed by 3 bases and 4 bases, with 19 bases remaining between them. The CDR3 spans 17 residues. Per the germline V gene, CDR1 is LNHNV and CDR2 is YYDKDF (reference sequence).

The J gene is TRBJ1-2, the V gene TRBV29-1; D is uncertain. The CDR3 sequence is 11 residues long. V gave up 7 bases and J gave up 5 bases, with 11 bases separating them. The V gene's germline CDR1 is SQVTM and CDR2 ANQGSEA. This CDR3 reads CSALTFYGYTF. CDR3 DNA sequence: TGCAGCGCTCTAACATTTTATGGCTACACCTTC.

The CDR3 bases are TGCAGTGCTAGAGACACTAGCGGGAGTGGAGAGACCCAGTACTTC. It codes for CSARDTSGSGETQYF. The chain links TRBV20-1 to TRBJ2-5; 11 bases are shared with TRBD2. The CDR3 totals 15 residues. Germline V gene sequence: CDR1 DFQATT, CDR2 SNEGSKA (reference sequence). J was trimmed by 4 bases and V by 0 bases; bases with no gene match: 4.

The chain joins TRBV29-1 to TRBJ2-1; TRBD2 aligns across 14 bases. The trim removed 6 bases at V and 2 bases at J, leaving 3 bases unmatched. The length of the CDR3 is 15 residues. Germline CDR1 is SQVTM and CDR2 is ANQGSEA. The chain's CDR3 is CSVGTSGRPYNEQFF. The CDR3 DNA reads TGCAGCGTCGGGACTAGCGGGAGACCCTACAATGAGCAGTTCTTC.

The CDR3 DNA reads TGTGCCAGCAGCCAAGGCTCGGCGATCACCGGGGAGCTGTTTTTT. Translated, it gives CASSQGSAITGELFF. This chain joins TRBV3-1 and TRBJ2-2; D remains ambiguous. The V end was cut by 1 base, the J end by 4 bases, with 10 bases between. The CDR3 length is 15 residues. CDR1 is LGHDT and CDR2 is YNNKEL in the germline V gene (reference sequence). The full variable domain, its missing parts supplied by reference TRBV3-1 and TRBJ2-2, is DTAVSQTPKYLVTQMGNDKSIKCEQNLGHDTMYWYKQDSKKFLKIMFSYNNKELIINETVPNRFSPKSPDKAHLNLHINSLELGDSAVYFCASSQGSAITGELFFGEGSRLTVL.

V usage is TRBV4-1 and J usage is TRBJ2-7; 9 bases agree with TRBD1. CDR3 size: 15 residues. The germline V gene encodes CDR1 MGHRA and CDR2 YSYEKL. With V trimmed by 2 bases and J by 1 base, 3 bases remained unmatched. CDR3 protein: CASSQRQGGSYEQYF. The CDR3 coding sequence is TGCGCCAGCAGCCAAAGACAGGGGGGATCCTACGAGCAGTACTTC.

The V gene is TRBV6-6, the J gene TRBJ2-1; weak D call: TRBD1 (6 bases). The CDR3 totals 15 residues. Germline-derived CDR1 and CDR2 are MNHNY and SVGAGI (reference sequence). V was pared by 2 bases and J by 8 bases, with 16 bases between. CDR3: CASSYLSLGGDEQFF. DNA for the CDR3: TGTGCCAGCAGTTACCTATCCCTTGGGGGCGATGAGCAGTTCTTC.

The chain is built from TRBV30 and TRBJ2-7; 11 positions match TRBD2. This CDR3 contains 13 residues. CDR1 and CDR2 (germline): GTSNPN, SVGIG (reference sequence). The junction had 4 bases not matched to a gene; V was cut back by 7 bases and J by 2 bases. The CDR3 sequence: CASGLAVAYEQYF. CDR3 sequence (DNA): TGTGCCTCGGGACTAGCGGTGGCCTACGAGCAGTACTTC.

The chain joins TRBV9 to TRBJ2-6; tentatively, D is TRBD1 or TRBD2 (5 bases each). The CDR3 runs to 17 residues. Deletions cut 7 bases from V and 0 bases from J, with 17 bases between. Germline values: CDR1 SGDLS, CDR2 YYNGEE. The CDR3 DNA sequence: TGTGCCAGCTCCCTCTTGGGACGGTACTCTGGGGCCAACGTCCTGACTTTC. This encodes CASSLLGRYSGANVLTF.

This clonotype has just one count. V gene TRBV7-7 combines with J gene TRBJ2-5; 8 bases match TRBD2. Unmatched junction bases numbered 9, after V lost 2 bases and J lost 4 bases. Germline-derived CDR1 and CDR2 are SSHAT and FNYEAQ (reference sequence). The CDR3 is made up of 16 amino acids. As DNA, the CDR3 is TGTGCCAGCAGCTTATCCGGGGGGGCTCTAGGAGAGACCCAGTACTTC. Translation: CASSLSGGALGETQYF.

The CDR3 reads CAISESTDREETQYF. The CDR3 bases are TGTGCCATCAGTGAGTCCACCGACAGAGAAGAGACCCAGTACTTC. This sequence joins TRBV10-3 and TRBJ2-5, with D perhaps matching TRBD1 (5 bases). The V gene's germline CDR1 is ENHRY and CDR2 SYGVKD. V lost 0 bases and J lost 3, with 11 bases in between. The CDR3 length is 15 residues.

The rearrangement uses TRBV15 and TRBJ1-2, with D possibly TRBD1 on 5 matching bases. The V gene's germline CDR1 is LNHNV and CDR2 YYDKDF (reference sequence). The CDR3 is 15 residues long. Between the trimmed V and J ends, which lost 0 bases and 4 bases, there was a span of 12 bases. CDR3 DNA: TGTGCCACCAGCAGAGATAGTACAGGCGCCTATGGCTACACCTTC. Protein sequence: CATSRDSTGAYGYTF.